The entry below gives a single T cell receptor (beta chain) sequence along with its context. Its antigen is undetermined. The data were obtained in a study of cytomegalovirus exposure and HLA in healthy donors. Whole-study context: In an earlier analysis, 117 million unique TCR beta sequences were found from some 200 million T cells. Tens of millions of unique TCR sequences came from HLA-typed donors in an early release. Notes on the study in general: It was reported in a later analysis that an Asian-associated ancestry cluster showed fewer N-insertions than the roughly 670-donor mean.

Healthy bone marrow donors made up the donor group. PCR employed 60 Vbeta and 13 Jbeta primers. The assay was immunoSEQ multiplex PCR, and TCRdb's table has in-frame clones only and misses some. The table shows about 120,000 clones, with roughly 72% occurring only once. The CDR3 has 15 amino acids. Germline-derived CDR1 and CDR2 are LNHDA and SQIVND (reference sequence). The V end was cut by 3 bases, the J end by 1 base, with 12 bases between. The V and J genes are TRBV19 and TRBJ2-5; D call uncertain. This TCR came from a man between 40 and 49 years old in good health and CMV-seropositive. The sample comprised PBMCs. CDR3 sequence (DNA): TGTGCCAGTAGTATGGTCGTCGGTGTCCAAGAGACCCAGTACTTC. It specifies CASSMVVGVQETQYF.